These 8 T cell receptor beta chains were sequenced from one sample in a study of cytomegalovirus exposure and HLA in healthy donors. Researchers ran the PCR with 60 Vbeta and 13 Jbeta primers. The assay was immunoSEQ multiplex PCR, and TCRdb's table has in-frame clones only and misses some. The table has about 99,000 clones, 75% to 80% seen once. Specimen: PBMCs. Receptors were obtained from a man aged 60-69 years in good health and CMV-seropositive.

The chain carries TRBV4-3 and TRBJ1-4, with a tentative D call TRBD1 (5 bases). The V end lost 4 bases, the J end lost 0 bases, and 9 bases lay between the germline ends. This CDR3 has 15 residues. CDR1 and CDR2 from the germline V gene are LGHNA and YSLEER. CDR3: CASSLDSATNEKLFF. CDR3 bases: TGCGCCAGCAGCCTTGACAGCGCAACTAATGAAAAACTGTTTTTT.

V and J are TRBV6-5 and TRBJ2-7; 7 nucleotides agree with TRBD1. From germline, CDR1 is MNHEY and CDR2 SVGAGI. V gave up 3 bases and J gave up 4 bases; unmatched junction bases: 3. CDR3 length: 13 amino acids. The DNA of the CDR3 is TGTGCCAGCAGTTATGCCAGGGGGTACGAGCAGTACTTC. Residues: CASSYARGYEQYF.

The chain uses TRBV7-7 and TRBJ2-2; D may be TRBD2 (5 bases). Trimming took off 2 bases at V and 4 bases at J, with 8 bases between the two ends. The CDR3 consists of 14 residues. Germline CDR1 is SSHAT and CDR2 is FNYEAQ (reference sequence). The CDR3 nucleotides read TGTGCCAGCAGCTTATACGGGGTCACCGGGGAGCTGTTTTTT. Its translation: CASSLYGVTGELFF.

The chain links TRBV7-3 to TRBJ2-3, with 7 bases identical to TRBD2. Germline CDR1 and CDR2: SGHTA and FQGTGA. V was pared by 2 bases and J by 5 bases, with 13 bases of the junction left unmatched. This CDR3 region has 17 residues. CDR3 protein: CASSLLGGRGRGDTQYF. Written as DNA, the CDR3 is TGTGCCAGCAGCTTATTGGGAGGGCGGGGGAGAGGAGATACGCAGTATTTT.

CDR3 nucleotide sequence: TGTGCCAGCAGTCCCCCCCAGGGTGTGCAGTACTTC. It specifies CASSPPQGVQYF. The chain has TRBV27 and TRBJ2-7, with D maybe TRBD1 (5 bases). V lost 5 bases to trimming and J lost 9 bases, with 14 bases between them. CDR3 size: 12 residues. Germline lookup yields CDR1 MNHEY and CDR2 SMNVEV (reference sequence).

This clone was observed a handful of times. The chain employs TRBV14 and TRBJ1-6; D is unresolved. Germline CDR1 SGHDN, CDR2 FVKESK. The CDR3 sequence is 14 residues long. V was shortened by 4 bases and J by 7 bases, with 11 bases between the two germline ends. CDR3 nucleotide sequence: TGTGCCAGCAGCCCCGGACTGATCAATTCACCCCTCCACTTT. Its protein is CASSPGLINSPLHF.

The chain has TRBV4-3 and TRBJ2-2; the D gene is possibly TRBD2 (6 bases). The ends were cut back, 0 bases at V and 4 bases at J, with 9 bases in the middle. The CDR3 covers 15 residues. Germline V CDR1 and CDR2: LGHNA, YSLEER. CDR3 nucleotides: TGCGCCAGCAGCCAAGATCAGCGGGCCACCGGGGAGCTGTTTTTT. As protein: CASSQDQRATGELFF.

The genes are TRBV6-4 and TRBJ2-1, with 9 bases matching TRBD2. This CDR3 comprises 15 residues. V was pared by 4 bases and J by 4 bases, with 5 bases of the junction left unmatched. Germline V gene lookup returns CDR1 MRHNA and CDR2 SNTAGT. CDR3 bases: TGTGCCAGCAGTGCGCTAGCGGGGTTATACAATGAGCAGTTCTTC. As protein: CASSALAGLYNEQFF.